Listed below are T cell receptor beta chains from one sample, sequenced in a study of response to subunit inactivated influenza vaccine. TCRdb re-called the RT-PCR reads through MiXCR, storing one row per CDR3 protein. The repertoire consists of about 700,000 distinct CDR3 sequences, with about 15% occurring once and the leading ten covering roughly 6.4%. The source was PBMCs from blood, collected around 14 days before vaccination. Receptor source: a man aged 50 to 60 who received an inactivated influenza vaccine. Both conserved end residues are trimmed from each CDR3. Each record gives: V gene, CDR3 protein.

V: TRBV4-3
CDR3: ASSRAVSGGHYEQY

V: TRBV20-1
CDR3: SAQRGTYNEQF

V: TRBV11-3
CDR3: ASSLDLASYEQY

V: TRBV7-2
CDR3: ASSLVWGNYGYT

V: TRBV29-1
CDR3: SVEDLAGSYGYT

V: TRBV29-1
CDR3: SAQGLQVTEAF

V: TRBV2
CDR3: ASSLGTSQSPLH

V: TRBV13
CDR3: ASSSSPGGAGETQY

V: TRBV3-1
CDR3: ASSQGQAYYNEQF

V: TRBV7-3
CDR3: ASSRTGVITDTQY

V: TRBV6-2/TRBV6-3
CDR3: ASTMTSGGAGANVLT

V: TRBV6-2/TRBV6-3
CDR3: ASSTSLLGEETQY

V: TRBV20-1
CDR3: SVERGLAKETQY

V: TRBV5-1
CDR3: ASSFQFNEQY

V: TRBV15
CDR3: ATLRATWVFQETQY

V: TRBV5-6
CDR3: ASSYSQGMSYEQY

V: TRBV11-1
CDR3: ASSPRASGRPRTYNEQF

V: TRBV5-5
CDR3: ASSFPSDGGPGYEQY

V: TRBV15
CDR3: ATSAGVVQETQY

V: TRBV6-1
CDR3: ASSRLSGGETGELF

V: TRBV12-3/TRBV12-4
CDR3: ASSRGRTYGYT

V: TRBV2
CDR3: ASSNRETPQH

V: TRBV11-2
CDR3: ASSLDGGGIAPSRSSRTGELF

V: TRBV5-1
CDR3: ASSLATSESNEQF